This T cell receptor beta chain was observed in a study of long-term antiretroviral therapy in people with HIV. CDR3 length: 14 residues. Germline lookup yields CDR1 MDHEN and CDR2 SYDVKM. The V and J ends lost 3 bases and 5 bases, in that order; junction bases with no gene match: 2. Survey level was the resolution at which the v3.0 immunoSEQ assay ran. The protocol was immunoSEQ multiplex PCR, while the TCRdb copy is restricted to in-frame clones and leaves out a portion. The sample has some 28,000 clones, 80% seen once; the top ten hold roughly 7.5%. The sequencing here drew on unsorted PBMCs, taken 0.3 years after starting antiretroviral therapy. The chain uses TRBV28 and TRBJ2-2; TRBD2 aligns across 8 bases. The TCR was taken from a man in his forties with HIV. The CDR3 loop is CASSFVAGTGELFF. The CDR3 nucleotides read TGTGCCAGCAGTTTTGTAGCGGGGACCGGGGAGCTGTTTTTT.